This is a list of T cell receptor beta chains from one sample in a study of patients and donors after allogeneic stem cell transplantation. TCRdb passed the RT-PCR reads through MiXCR, listing each CDR3 protein once. The sample lists hundreds of thousands of distinct CDR3 sequences; roughly 17% were seen once. Sequencing was carried out using blood, either unsorted or a sorted T cell fraction (not recorded which). The source is a human donor who was either an allogeneic HSCT recipient or a stem cell or donor lymphocyte infusion donor (not recorded which). It is not recorded whose cells these are; they may come from a transplant donor. CDR3s include the opening cysteine and the closing phenylalanine or tryptophan. Fields, in order: V gene, clone size, D gene, J gene, CDR3 protein, CDR3 DNA. A D gene is named only where the DNA matches it firmly. Expanded clones are given a class, and other clones once, few, many or no size at all.

TRBV7-6	-	-	TRBJ2-7	CASSGGEPNEQYF	TGTGCCAGCAGCGGAGGGGAACCTAACGAGCAGTACTTC
TRBV7-2	-	-	TRBJ2-2	CASSLAFTGLTGELFF	TGTGCCAGCAGCTTAGCTTTCACAGGGCTAACCGGGGAGCTGTTTTTT
TRBV21-1	-	-	TRBJ2-1	CASSKDRTRYNEQFF	TGTGCCAGCAGCAAAGATCGGACGCGCTACAATGAGCAGTTCTTC
TRBV29-1	once	-	TRBJ2-2	CSAVDSAGELFF	TGCAGCGCCGTGGACAGCGCCGGGGAGCTGTTTTTT
TRBV24-1	few	-	TRBJ2-2	CATPDGARPNTGELFF	TGTGCCACCCCTGACGGGGCTAGACCGAACACCGGGGAGCTGTTTTTT
TRBV6-7	-	-	TRBJ2-2	CASSYSGDTGELFF	TGTGCCAGCAGTTACTCAGGAGACACCGGGGAGCTGTTTTTT
TRBV3-1	-	-	TRBJ1-4	CASSLGRPTGGEKLFF	TGTGCCAGCAGCCTAGGCAGACCCACGGGAGGGGAAAAACTGTTTTTT
TRBV9	-	-	TRBJ2-6	CASSVGEGGSGANVLTF	TGTGCCAGCAGCGTAGGTGAAGGGGGCTCTGGGGCCAACGTCCTGACTTTC
TRBV19	few	TRBD2	TRBJ2-7	CANPRISGTYEQYF	TGTGCCAATCCCCGGATTAGCGGGACCTACGAGCAGTACTTC
TRBV24-1	many	TRBD1	TRBJ2-3	CATSDLGQGGGTQYF	TGTGCCACCAGTGATCTCGGACAGGGAGGCGGTACGCAGTATTTT
TRBV7-8	-	-	TRBJ2-2	CASSFGLDYTGELFF	TGTGCCAGCAGCTTCGGCCTAGATTACACCGGGGAGCTGTTTTTT
TRBV7-2	few	-	TRBJ2-7	CASRQRAEQYF	TGTGCCAGCAGACAGCGTGCCGAGCAGTACTTC
TRBV5-1	-	TRBD1	TRBJ2-1	CASSFVDRGYNEQFF	TGCGCCAGCAGCTTTGTGGACAGGGGTTACAATGAGCAGTTCTTC
TRBV20-1	-	-	TRBJ2-7	CSAADYEQYF	TGCAGTGCTGCTGACTACGAGCAGTACTTC
TRBV11-3	-	-	TRBJ2-5	CASSSATKGTQYF	TGTGCCAGCAGCTCAGCTACCAAGGGGACCCAGTACTTC
TRBV7-9	many	-	TRBJ2-7	CATDRDGLIYEQYF	TGTGCCACCGACCGGGACGGTCTCATCTACGAGCAGTACTTC
TRBV14	-	-	TRBJ1-1	CASSRQRTEAFF	TGTGCCAGCAGCCGGCAGAGGACTGAAGCTTTCTTT
TRBV29-1	few	-	TRBJ1-1	CSPRGLQGEAFF	TGCAGCCCAAGGGGACTACAGGGTGAAGCTTTCTTT
TRBV7-9	many	TRBD1	TRBJ2-1	CASSDQTGGDEQFF	TGTGCCAGCAGCGATCAGACAGGGGGCGATGAGCAGTTCTTC
TRBV30	once	-	TRBJ2-7	CAWSVGHSSYEQYF	TGTGCCTGGAGTGTGGGACATAGCTCCTACGAGCAGTACTTC
TRBV3-1	-	-	TRBJ1-1	CASSQDPVNTEAFF	TGTGCCAGCAGCCAAGATCCGGTGAACACTGAAGCTTTCTTT
TRBV5-8	-	-	TRBJ1-2	CASSFGGVYGYTF	TGTGCCAGCAGCTTTGGGGGTGTCTATGGCTACACCTTC
TRBV20-1	few	-	TRBJ1-1	CSALILNTEAFF	TGCAGTGCGCTGATATTGAACACTGAAGCTTTCTTT
TRBV9	many	-	TRBJ2-7	CASSNSYGEQYF	TGTGCCAGCAGTAACAGCTACGGCGAGCAGTACTTC
TRBV7-3	few	-	TRBJ2-1	CASSLSPRLFTQANEQFF	TGTGCCAGCAGCTTATCGCCGAGGTTGTTCACGCAAGCGAATGAGCAGTTCTTC
TRBV5-1	many	TRBD1	TRBJ2-1	CASRPTGGPYNEQFF	TGCGCCAGCAGACCGACAGGGGGCCCCTACAATGAGCAGTTCTTC
TRBV4-2	-	TRBD2	TRBJ2-2	CASSPLAGVKAGELFF	TGTGCCAGCAGCCCACTAGCGGGGGTAAAAGCTGGGGAGCTGTTTTTT
TRBV5-1	few	-	TRBJ2-3	CASSLAEKARTQYF	TGCGCCAGCAGCTTGGCCGAGAAGGCTAGGACGCAGTATTTT
TRBV9	few	TRBD2	TRBJ2-7	CASSRGRSTPYEQYF	TGTGCCAGCAGCCGCGGGAGGTCCACACCCTACGAGCAGTACTTC
TRBV12-3/TRBV12-4	-	TRBD1	TRBJ1-1	CASSLYRDSPTEAFF	TGTGCCAGCAGTTTATACCGGGACAGCCCCACTGAAGCTTTCTTT
TRBV13	few	TRBD2	TRBJ2-2	CASSTPGTSVSGELFF	TGTGCCAGCAGCACTCCCGGGACTAGCGTATCTGGGGAGCTGTTTTTT
TRBV7-8	few	TRBD1	TRBJ1-4	CASSLRRQGGEKLFF	TGTGCCAGCAGCCTTAGGCGGCAGGGGGGCGAAAAACTGTTTTTT
TRBV6-1	few	-	TRBJ2-7	CASSGYPSAGTSYEQYF	TGTGCCAGCAGTGGATATCCTAGCGCGGGCACGTCCTACGAGCAGTACTTC
TRBV20-1	few	-	TRBJ1-2	CSAGPGAYGYTF	TGCAGTGCTGGCCCGGGGGCGTATGGCTACACCTTC
TRBV5-1	-	-	TRBJ2-5	CASSLTPGTFQETQYF	TGCGCCAGCAGCTTAACTCCCGGGACTTTTCAAGAGACCCAGTACTTC
TRBV3-1	few	TRBD1	TRBJ1-2	CASSQGRDRVYGYTF	TGTGCCAGCAGCCAAGGACGGGACAGGGTCTATGGCTACACCTTC
TRBV6-1	few	-	TRBJ2-7	CASSVSGTYEQYF	TGTGCCAGCAGTGTATCGGGAACCTACGAGCAGTACTTC
TRBV7-2	-	-	TRBJ1-2	CASSSTAPYGYTF	TGTGCCAGCAGCTCCACCGCTCCCTATGGCTACACCTTC
TRBV11-2	-	TRBD2	TRBJ2-2	CASSRTSGGPPGAGELFF	TGTGCCAGCAGCCGTACTAGCGGGGGGCCCCCTGGTGCCGGGGAGCTGTTTTTT
TRBV19	few	-	TRBJ1-1	CATRRFNTEAFF	TGTGCCACCCGCCGATTTAACACTGAAGCTTTCTTT
TRBV28	few	-	TRBJ2-1	CASSFSLYYNEQFF	TGTGCCAGCAGTTTCTCGCTGTACTACAATGAGCAGTTCTTC
TRBV5-1	-	-	TRBJ2-5	CASSAATGGVETQYF	TGCGCCAGCAGCGCTGCAACAGGGGGGGTGGAGACCCAGTACTTC